This record concerns one T cell receptor beta chain sequence. The PCR made use of 60 Vbeta and 13 Jbeta primers. Method: immunoSEQ multiplex PCR; TCRdb's copy keeps in-frame clones and lacks some. The table lists fewer than 200,000 clones, roughly 70% of them singletons, with 7% to 7.5% in the top ten. The data are from a study of cytomegalovirus exposure and HLA in healthy donors. The receptor's source is a middle-aged man in good health and CMV-seropositive. Sequencing was carried out using PBMCs.

Here the CDR3 DNA reads TGTGCCAGCAGCTCTTGGGACAGGGAAACCGGGGAGCTGTTTTTT. Protein: CASSSWDRETGELFF. The rearrangement joins TRBV7-9 to TRBJ2-2, with 9 positions matching TRBD1. The CDR3 is 15 amino acids. V was clipped by 4 bases and J by 5 bases; unmatched bases: 5. CDR1 SEHNR and CDR2 FQNEAQ come from the germline V gene (reference sequence).